This entry features one T cell receptor (beta chain) sequence. Its binding antigen is unknown. One base away there is no much larger clone; base qualities are not given. The data derive from a study of OX40 agonist ivuxolimab in advanced cancers. With respect to the entire study: Ivuxolimab, which targeted the costimulatory receptor OX40 (CD134), was an agonistic, fully human IgG2 monoclonal antibody. Of the roughly 52 dose-escalation patients, hepatocellular carcinoma was present in 19, melanoma in roughly 15, renal cell carcinoma in 9 and head and neck cancer in 9. Partial responses occurred in three dose-escalation patients: two with cutaneous melanoma and one with hepatocellular carcinoma. The paper reports the monotherapy dose-escalation portion (N = 52 patients) of the phase I ivuxolimab trial. In the dose-escalation cohort, 75% to 90% of patients were male, and the mean age was roughly 60 years with a range of roughly 23 to 79. Intravenous ivuxolimab was administered to patients every 2 weeks at six dose levels: 0.01, 0.1, 0.3, 1.5, 3 and 10 mg/kg. Patients were allowed to have had prior anti-PD-1, anti-PD-L1 or anti-CTLA-4 therapy, and around 40% of the dose-escalation patients had previously received checkpoint inhibitors. The point of sequencing TCRbeta in the periphery was to test whether ivuxolimab changed TCR sequence diversity and drove clonal T-cell expansion. The paper's findings and limits, for the study overall: At doses of 0.1 to 3.0 mg/kg, clonal expansion of both CD4+ and CD8+ blood T cells was observed from baseline to week 6. Antigen specificity was not determined for the clonally expanded peripheral T cells. In the 0.1-3.0 mg/kg groups, partial responders were among the patients with the lowest normalized peripheral clonal expansion, particularly in CD8+ T cells. On average, CD8+ T cells showed more expanded clones than CD4+ T cells after ivuxolimab. Low levels of normalized T-cell clonal expansion were also seen in some nonresponding patients.

For sequencing of the TCRbeta CDR3 region, genomic DNA was extracted from the sorted cells. TCRbeta CDR3 regions were sequenced using the immunoSEQ Assay. Sourced from immuneACCESS, this table was stored by TCRdb with only in-frame sequences that have V and J called. A share of the clones is absent; for the studies checked, an unresolved V gene accounts for under half, and the remainder has no known explanation. The sample table records under 140,000 clones; around 90% of these occur just once. The top ten hold 0.25% to 0.3% of the sample. Patients with autoimmune disease history or receiving systemic immunosuppression were excluded from the trial. Peripheral blood for TCR sequencing was collected from all dose cohorts at baseline, on cycle 4 day 1, and on cycle 7 day 1. The samples were taken from a phase I, first-in-human, multicenter, open-label dose-escalation trial of ivuxolimab. The trial enrolled adults with locally advanced or metastatic head and neck squamous cell, hepatocellular, melanoma or renal cell carcinoma. Before TCR sequencing, CD4+ T cells and CD8+ T cells were sorted from peripheral blood as separate populations.

Material: CD4+ or CD8+ T cells sorted from blood, obtained in a trial of the OX40 agonist ivuxolimab. The TCR sequence derives from an adult with an advanced solid tumor such as melanoma, head and neck, liver or kidney cancer.

The DNA sequence follows: TGTGCCAGCAGCTCGGACAGGGCGGGAGGAAACACCATATATTTT. This codes for CASSSDRAGGNTIYF. The chain employs TRBV2 and TRBJ1-3, with TRBD1 matching 8 junction bases. The CDR3 runs 15 amino acids, cysteine and phenylalanine included. Solely the CDR3 DNA is kept, with 45 bases framed from the first base. V trim: 6 bases; J trim: 4 bases; unmatched bases: 8. Reading the germline V gene gives CDR1 SNHLY and CDR2 FYNNEI.